This TCR beta chain comes out of a study of blood T cell repertoires in COVID-19. Study-level information: From the United States, Italy and Spain came samples of acute and convalescent COVID-19. Sample material is recorded as cDNA or gDNA derived from T cells, B-cell-depleted T cells, or PBMCs.

Germline CDR1 is LGHDT and CDR2 is YNNKEL (reference sequence). Unmatched junction bases numbered 10, after V lost 1 base and J lost 4 bases. This CDR3 is built from 19 residues. Methods used by the authors: How many nucleated cells were present was estimated from reference gene primer amplification. The repertoire was sequenced with immunoSEQ multiplex PCR; TCRdb's copy has only in-frame clones and lacks some. The V and J calls and clone size were taken over from that table, and D and trimming were inferred from the DNA. This sample carries roughly 270,000 clones, 75% to 85% of them seen once, and the ten largest clones take roughly 5%.

This TCR was recovered from a man in his fifties with active or convalescent COVID-19. The sample consisted of peripheral blood. This chain links TRBV3-1 (or the pseudogene TRBV3-2) with TRBJ2-2; 12 bases agree with TRBD2. CDR3: CASSQAWLAGGGVTGELFF. CDR3 nucleotides: TGTGCCAGCAGCCAAGCCTGGCTAGCGGGAGGGGGAGTCACCGGGGAGCTGTTTTTT.